These T cell receptor beta chains were read from a single sample in a study of cytomegalovirus exposure and HLA in healthy donors. The data were produced by immunoSEQ multiplex PCR, yet TCRdb's version contains in-frame clones alone and is incomplete. The sample shows about 110,000 clones, approximately 89% of them seen only once. The sample consisted of PBMCs. These receptors all stem from a woman in her late teens or twenties in good health and CMV-seronegative. CDR3s include the opening cysteine and the closing phenylalanine or tryptophan. A D gene is named only where the DNA matches it firmly. Size tells how often a clone was seen (once, few, many) or the class of an expanded clone, and some rows leave it out.

d_gene: -
j_gene: TRBJ1-1
abundance: -
v_gene: TRBV7-2
CDR3nt: TGTGCCAGCATTGGGGGGAGAACGATGAACACTGAAGCTTTCTTT
CDR3aa: CASIGGRTMNTEAFF

d_gene: -
j_gene: TRBJ1-5
abundance: -
v_gene: TRBV25-1
CDR3nt: TGTGCCAGCAGTGCGGTAAGCCAGCCCCAGCATTTT
CDR3aa: CASSAVSQPQHF

d_gene: TRBD1
j_gene: TRBJ2-5
abundance: -
v_gene: TRBV7-6
CDR3nt: TGTGCCAGCAGCTCGCTTGTAGGACAGGAGAAAGAGACCCAGTACTTC
CDR3aa: CASSSLVGQEKETQYF

d_gene: -
j_gene: TRBJ2-3
abundance: -
v_gene: TRBV10-2
CDR3nt: TGCGCCAGCAGTGAGTCCGGGGATACGCAGTATTTT
CDR3aa: CASSESGDTQYF

d_gene: -
j_gene: TRBJ1-1
abundance: -
v_gene: TRBV28
CDR3nt: TGTGCCAGCAGTCCCCAGGCGGGGAACACTGAAGCTTTCTTT
CDR3aa: CASSPQAGNTEAFF

d_gene: TRBD1
j_gene: TRBJ1-2
abundance: -
v_gene: TRBV7-2
CDR3nt: TGTGCCAGCACCACGGACAGGGTGCGGGATGGCTACACCTTC
CDR3aa: CASTTDRVRDGYTF

d_gene: TRBD1
j_gene: TRBJ1-6
abundance: few
v_gene: TRBV6-5
CDR3nt: TGTGCCAGCCAGGGGGAGAGGTCACCCCTCCACTTT
CDR3aa: CASQGERSPLHF

d_gene: TRBD2
j_gene: TRBJ2-2
abundance: -
v_gene: TRBV5-6
CDR3nt: TGTGCCACCCACAGGCGGGGGGCTAACACCGGGGAGCTGTTTTTT
CDR3aa: CATHRRGANTGELFF

d_gene: -
j_gene: TRBJ2-5
abundance: -
v_gene: TRBV7-9
CDR3nt: TGTGCCAGCAGCGCATCGACGGTCTATTACAGACGCTTCCAAGAGACCCAGTACTTC
CDR3aa: CASSASTVYYRRFQETQYF

d_gene: -
j_gene: TRBJ2-3
abundance: -
v_gene: TRBV5-5
CDR3nt: TGTGCCAGCAGCTCCCAGACAGAAGATACGCAGTATTTT
CDR3aa: CASSSQTEDTQYF

d_gene: -
j_gene: TRBJ2-6
abundance: -
v_gene: TRBV30
CDR3nt: TGTGCCTGGAGTCCGGCTGGGGCCAACGTCCTGACTTTC
CDR3aa: CAWSPAGANVLTF

d_gene: -
j_gene: TRBJ2-1
abundance: -
v_gene: TRBV6-1
CDR3nt: TGTGCCAGCAGGGTTAGCGAGAGCTCCTACAATGAGCAGTTCTTC
CDR3aa: CASRVSESSYNEQFF

d_gene: TRBD1
j_gene: TRBJ2-7
abundance: once
v_gene: TRBV11-3
CDR3nt: TGTGCCAGCAGCTTAGGACAGGGGGCGCTGAACGAGCAGTACTTC
CDR3aa: CASSLGQGALNEQYF

d_gene: -
j_gene: TRBJ1-1
abundance: -
v_gene: TRBV30
CDR3nt: TGTGCCTGGACCCGAGGGCAAACTGAAGCTTTCTTT
CDR3aa: CAWTRGQTEAFF

d_gene: TRBD2
j_gene: TRBJ2-1
abundance: -
v_gene: TRBV15
CDR3nt: TGTGCCACCAGCAGACTAGCGGGGACCGGGACGAATGAGCAGTTCTTC
CDR3aa: CATSRLAGTGTNEQFF

d_gene: TRBD2
j_gene: TRBJ2-1
abundance: -
v_gene: TRBV9
CDR3nt: TGTGCCAGCAGCGCTCCTCTTGGGACTAGCGGGAGTACCTCCTACAATGAGCAGTTCTTC
CDR3aa: CASSAPLGTSGSTSYNEQFF

d_gene: -
j_gene: TRBJ2-7
abundance: once
v_gene: TRBV5-1
CDR3nt: TGCGCCAGCGGTGAGTATAGCTCCTACGAGCAGTACTTC
CDR3aa: CASGEYSSYEQYF

d_gene: TRBD1
j_gene: TRBJ1-1
abundance: -
v_gene: TRBV15
CDR3nt: TGTGCCACCACTGGACAGGGGAGCACTGAAGCTTTCTTT
CDR3aa: CATTGQGSTEAFF

d_gene: -
j_gene: TRBJ2-1
abundance: -
v_gene: TRBV19
CDR3nt: TGTGCCAGTAGTACCGGGACACCACCCTACAATGAGCAGTTCTTC
CDR3aa: CASSTGTPPYNEQFF

d_gene: TRBD2
j_gene: TRBJ2-7
abundance: -
v_gene: TRBV4-3
CDR3nt: TGCGCCAGCAGCCAAGATGATCCCCATAGCGGGAGGGCTGAGGGGTACGAGCAGTACTTC
CDR3aa: CASSQDDPHSGRAEGYEQYF

d_gene: -
j_gene: TRBJ1-3
abundance: -
v_gene: TRBV28
CDR3nt: TGTGCCAGCAGCCCGTCTGGAAACACCATATATTTT
CDR3aa: CASSPSGNTIYF

d_gene: TRBD1
j_gene: TRBJ2-7
abundance: -
v_gene: TRBV2
CDR3nt: TGTGCCAGCAGTGAAGGGGCAGGGGGCTACGAGCAGTACTTC
CDR3aa: CASSEGAGGYEQYF

d_gene: TRBD1
j_gene: TRBJ1-5
abundance: -
v_gene: TRBV19
CDR3nt: TGTGCCAGTAGTATTCTGGGACAGCAGAATCAGCCCCAGCATTTT
CDR3aa: CASSILGQQNQPQHF

d_gene: TRBD1
j_gene: TRBJ1-5
abundance: -
v_gene: TRBV28
CDR3nt: TGTGCCAGCACGATGGGGGACAGGGAATATCAGCCCCAGCATTTT
CDR3aa: CASTMGDREYQPQHF

d_gene: TRBD2
j_gene: TRBJ2-1
abundance: -
v_gene: TRBV7-8
CDR3nt: TGTGCCAGCAGCTTGGGGACTAGCGGGTCCCATGAGCAGTTCTTC
CDR3aa: CASSLGTSGSHEQFF

d_gene: -
j_gene: TRBJ1-5
abundance: -
v_gene: TRBV25-1
CDR3nt: TGTGCCAGCAGTGGCGGACCGCGCAGGGGCAATCAGCCCCAGCATTTT
CDR3aa: CASSGGPRRGNQPQHF

d_gene: TRBD1
j_gene: TRBJ1-2
abundance: -
v_gene: TRBV6-6
CDR3nt: TGTGCCAGCAGTTACTCTGGGACAGGAAATTACTATGGCTACACCTTC
CDR3aa: CASSYSGTGNYYGYTF

d_gene: TRBD2
j_gene: TRBJ2-4
abundance: -
v_gene: TRBV6-1
CDR3nt: TGTGCCAGCAGTGAAGAGAGCGGGGGGGCCGACATTCAGTACTTC
CDR3aa: CASSEESGGADIQYF

d_gene: -
j_gene: TRBJ2-7
abundance: -
v_gene: TRBV7-3
CDR3nt: TGTGCCAGCAGCGTGGACAGCTCCTACGAGCAGTACTTC
CDR3aa: CASSVDSSYEQYF

d_gene: -
j_gene: TRBJ2-6
abundance: -
v_gene: TRBV18
CDR3nt: TGTGCCAGCTCCCGATCAGCAGGGGACTCTGGGGCCAACGTCCTGACTTTC
CDR3aa: CASSRSAGDSGANVLTF

d_gene: TRBD1
j_gene: TRBJ1-2
abundance: -
v_gene: TRBV29-1
CDR3nt: TGCAGCGTAAACAACCCAACCGGGACAGGCTTCGTTGGCTACACCTTC
CDR3aa: CSVNNPTGTGFVGYTF

d_gene: TRBD1
j_gene: TRBJ2-1
abundance: once
v_gene: TRBV10-1
CDR3nt: TGCGCCAGCAGTGCAGGAACAGGGGCCGAGAATGAGCAGTTCTTC
CDR3aa: CASSAGTGAENEQFF

d_gene: -
j_gene: TRBJ1-4
abundance: -
v_gene: TRBV2
CDR3nt: TGTGCCAGCAGAGGACAGAGTAATGAAAAACTGTTTTTT
CDR3aa: CASRGQSNEKLFF

d_gene: -
j_gene: TRBJ2-7
abundance: -
v_gene: TRBV5-6
CDR3nt: TGTGCCAGCAGCTTATTCAGCTCCTACGAGCAGTACTTC
CDR3aa: CASSLFSSYEQYF

d_gene: -
j_gene: TRBJ1-2
abundance: -
v_gene: TRBV10-3
CDR3nt: TGTGCCATCGTGACCCCAGGGCACGAGAACTATGGCTACACCTTC
CDR3aa: CAIVTPGHENYGYTF